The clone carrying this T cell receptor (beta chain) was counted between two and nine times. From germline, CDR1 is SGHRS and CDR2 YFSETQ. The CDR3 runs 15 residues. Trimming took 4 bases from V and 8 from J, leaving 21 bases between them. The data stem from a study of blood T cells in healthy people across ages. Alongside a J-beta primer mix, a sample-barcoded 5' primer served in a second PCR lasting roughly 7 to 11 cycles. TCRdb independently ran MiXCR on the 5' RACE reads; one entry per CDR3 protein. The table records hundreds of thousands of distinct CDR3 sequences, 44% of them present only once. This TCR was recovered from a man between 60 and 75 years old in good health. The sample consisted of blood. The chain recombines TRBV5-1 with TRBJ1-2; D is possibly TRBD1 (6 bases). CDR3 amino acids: CASSPGMGAGWGYTF. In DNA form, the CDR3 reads TGCGCCAGCAGCCCGGGCATGGGGGCAGGTTGGGGCTACACCTTC.